The next 18 T cell receptor beta chains were all read from a single sample in a study of T-cell reconstitution after alpha-beta-depleted transplantation in children. Unique molecular identifiers were built into the TCRbeta library. One entry per CDR3 protein results from TCRdb running MiXCR on the PCR reads. Here the sample spans more than 450,000 distinct CDR3 sequences, around 19% being singletons. The sample consisted of PBMCs from the stem cell graft donor, taken from the stem cell graft. Receptors were obtained from a human donor who donated a stem cell graft to a child with acute lymphoblastic leukemia.

This clonotype was observed a few times. The gene calls are TRBV28 and TRBJ2-1; a possible D gene is TRBD1 (5 bases). Trimming cost V 3 bases and J 0 bases, with 27 bases left between them. Germline V gene data show CDR1 as MDHEN and CDR2 as SYDVKM. The CDR3 sequence is 21 residues long. CDR3 loop: CASSFSEWGRRMTSSYNEQFF. CDR3 DNA sequence: TGTGCCAGCAGTTTTAGTGAGTGGGGCAGAAGAATGACAAGCTCCTACAATGAGCAGTTCTTC. Based on the CDR3 plus reference TRBV28 and TRBJ2-1, the full variable domain is DVKVTQSSRYLVKRTGEKVFLECVQDMDHENMFWYRQDPGLGLRLIYFSYDVKMKEKGDIPEGYSVSREKKERFSLILESASTNQTSMYLCASSFSEWGRRMTSSYNEQFFGPGTRLTVL.

This sequence joins TRBV5-1 and TRBJ1-1; the D is unclear. V gave up 1 base and J gave up 0 bases, with 10 bases separating them. Germline V gives CDR1 SGHRS, CDR2 YFSETQ. This CDR3 region has 15 residues. CDR3 in DNA: TGCGCCAGCAGCTTGTCTATGGGATTGAACACTGAAGCTTTCTTT. Its translation: CASSLSMGLNTEAFF.

The genes are TRBV25-1 and TRBJ2-5; 7 bases agree with TRBD1. Per the germline V gene, CDR1 is MGHDK and CDR2 is SYGVNS. There are 20 residues in the CDR3. Trimming at V came to 3 bases and at J to 1 base, leaving 20 bases not matched to a gene. CDR3 in amino acids: CASSDAPGQGRKGAQETQYF. The DNA of the CDR3 is TGTGCCAGCAGTGACGCACCGGGCCAGGGGCGCAAGGGGGCCCAAGAGACCCAGTACTTC.

This clonotype occurred a few times. The CDR3 is CSARLRTYNEQFF. The CDR3 DNA follows: TGCAGTGCTAGATTGAGGACTTACAATGAGCAGTTCTTC. This chain joins TRBV20-1 and TRBJ2-1; D possibly corresponds to TRBD2 (5 bases). V lost 2 bases and J lost 4, with 9 bases in between. The germline gives CDR1 DFQATT, CDR2 SNEGSKA (reference sequence). CDR3 length: 13 residues.

This clonotype showed up just once. This CDR3 is CASSLVTARGQFF. CDR3 coding DNA: TGTGCCAGCAGCTTAGTGACGGCACGGGGGCAGTTCTTC. The V gene is TRBV11-2, the J gene TRBJ2-1, with D maybe TRBD2 (5 bases). Germline V gives CDR1 SGHAT, CDR2 FQNNGV. The CDR3 sequence is 13 residues long. V was cut by 1 base and J by 12 bases, with 13 bases left in between.

This clonotype was seen more than once but under ten times. The chain couples TRBV20-1 to TRBJ2-1; 7 nucleotides agree with TRBD2. V trimming: 6 bases; J trimming: 0 bases; junction bases outside the gene matches: 2. The CDR3 is 13 amino acids. The V gene's germline CDR1 is DFQATT and CDR2 SNEGSKA (reference sequence). This chain's CDR3 is CSASGASYNEQFF. The CDR3 region has the DNA TGCAGTGCCAGCGGGGCCTCCTACAATGAGCAGTTCTTC.

The table lists this clonotype with a few counts. The V and J genes are TRBV4-2 and TRBJ2-2; 8 bases map to TRBD1. Germline V gene data show CDR1 as LGHNA and CDR2 as YNFKEQ. V lost 2 bases, J lost 4 bases, and 3 bases stayed unmatched. The CDR3 contains 15 residues. CDR3 protein: CASSQPTGGTGELFF. CDR3 bases: TGTGCCAGCAGCCAACCCACAGGGGGCACCGGGGAGCTGTTTTTT.

The rearrangement joins TRBV5-1 to TRBJ1-3, with a tentative D call TRBD1 (6 bases). Between the trimmed V and J ends, which lost 4 bases and 0 bases, there was a span of 17 bases. This CDR3 comprises 17 residues. Germline V lookup: CDR1 SGHRS, CDR2 YFSETQ. The CDR3 loop reads CASSRTRQDLSGNTIYF. The CDR3 bases are TGCGCCAGCAGCCGGACCCGACAGGACCTCTCTGGAAACACCATATATTTT.

This clonotype was picked up a small number of times. This rearrangement joins TRBV3-1 to TRBJ2-4; no reliable D call. The CDR3 contains 17 residues. Trimming shortened V by 0 bases and J by 0 bases, and 12 bases separated the two germline ends. The germline V gene encodes CDR1 LGHDT and CDR2 YNNKEL (reference sequence). The CDR3 DNA sequence: TGTGCCAGCAGCCAAGATCGAGGAGTGGTAGCCAAAAACATTCAGTACTTC. It encodes CASSQDRGVVAKNIQYF.

This clonotype was seen a few times. The chain carries TRBV7-2 and TRBJ1-3; D not resolved. The CDR3 covers 14 residues. V was cut by 3 bases and J by 0 bases, with 6 bases left in between. Germline V gene data show CDR1 as SGHTA and CDR2 as FQGNSA. CDR3 nucleotides: TGTGCCAGCAGCTTTTTAAGCTCTGGAAACACCATATATTTT. Its translation: CASSFLSSGNTIYF.

The V and J genes are TRBV12-3 or TRBV12-4 and TRBJ2-2; 11 positions agree with TRBD2. The CDR3 consists of 15 residues. Trimming removed 5 bases from V and 5 bases from J; junction bases left unmatched: 4. For the CDR3, the DNA is TGTGCCAGCAGTCTTAGACTAGCGGGAACCGGGGAGCTGTTTTTT. Amino acids: CASSLRLAGTGELFF.

This clonotype has a count of ten or more. The chain joins TRBV7-9 to TRBJ1-2, with D unclear. V was pared by 0 bases and J by 4 bases, with 9 bases between. Germline CDR1 is SEHNR and CDR2 is FQNEAQ (reference sequence). CDR3 length equals 14 residues. The CDR3 sequence is CASSLADGLYGYTF. The CDR3, as DNA: TGTGCCAGCAGCTTAGCGGACGGACTCTATGGCTACACCTTC.

The rearrangement uses TRBV25-1 and TRBJ1-1; D is uncertain. The CDR3 has 15 residues. Per the germline V gene, CDR1 is MGHDK and CDR2 is SYGVNS. The V end lost 6 bases, the J end lost 3 bases, and 17 bases lay between the germline ends. The CDR3 DNA reads TGTGCCAGCAGCCAACCCGAAGTGGGTGACACTGAAGCTTTCTTT. Its translation is CASSQPEVGDTEAFF.

This clonotype turned up a few times. V usage is TRBV13 and J usage is TRBJ1-4; D remains ambiguous. CDR1 is PRHDT and CDR2 is FYEKMQ in the germline V gene (reference sequence). Trimming pared 3 bases from V and 8 bases from J, leaving 4 bases between. This CDR3 is 11 amino acids long. The CDR3 DNA follows: TGTGCCAGCAGCTTGCACGAAAAACTGTTTTTT. Translating it yields CASSLHEKLFF.

The chain carries TRBV9 and TRBJ2-4; D possibly matches TRBD1 or TRBD2 (7 bases each). Trimming removed 3 bases at V and 10 bases at J, with 17 bases between. Germline assignment: CDR1 SGDLS and CDR2 YYNGEE. The CDR3 covers 14 residues. The CDR3 DNA sequence: TGTGCCAGCAGCGGAGCAGGGGGGGGACGAATTCAGTACTTC. Residues: CASSGAGGGRIQYF.

The chain combines TRBV24-1 with TRBJ2-1; no firm D call. Between the trimmed V and J ends, which lost 7 bases and 3 bases, there was a span of 3 bases. Germline-derived CDR1 and CDR2 are KGHDR and SFDVKD. This CDR3 contains 11 residues. The CDR3 region is CATSVYNEQFF. The CDR3, as DNA: TGTGCCACCAGCGTCTACAATGAGCAGTTCTTC.

A single count supports this clonotype. The CDR3 end shows no conserved phenylalanine or tryptophan, and so a read error is likely. The chain carries TRBV28 and TRBJ2-5; D is unresolved. The CDR3 runs 11 residues. Trimming stripped 1 base from V and 4 bases from J, with 1 base between. Per the germline V gene, CDR1 is MDHEN and CDR2 is SYDVKM. This CDR3 reads CASSLSETQYL. In DNA form, the CDR3 reads TGTGCCAGCAGTTTATCAGAGACCCAGTACTTG.

A few counts support this clonotype. The chain carries TRBV4-1 and TRBJ1-2; a possible D gene is TRBD1 (6 bases). V gave up 5 bases and J gave up 3 bases, with 22 bases separating them. The CDR3 has 17 amino acids. Germline CDR1 MGHRA, CDR2 YSYEKL. In nucleotides, the CDR3 is TGCGCCAGCAGCAAGGGGGACGGGATTCCACGATACTATGGCTACACCTTC. Translating it yields CASSKGDGIPRYYGYTF.